This section outlines one TCR beta chain sequence together with its context. Its antigen is still unknown. This specimen comes from a study of identical twins. Unique molecular identifiers were present on cDNA, and template switching added a universal primer site. MiXCR, applied by TCRdb to the 5' RACE reads, yields one record per CDR3 protein. The repertoire holds some 96,000 distinct CDR3 sequences, with under 7% as singletons. V trimming: 2 bases; J trimming: 5 bases; junction bases outside the gene matches: 1. This CDR3 has 13 amino acids. Germline CDR1 reads SGHAT; CDR2 reads FQNNGV. Whole-study results and caveats: Invariant T cells like MAIT and iNKT could partly confound the zero-insertion analyses. Cross-sectional statistical analysis was relied on for the conclusions, without the same donors being followed. A lower insertion count was a feature of abundant cord blood beta clonotypes, with no such feature in memory repertoires.

The receptor was isolated from a woman in her 50s in good health. This chain links TRBV11-2 with TRBJ2-5, with 8 positions matching TRBD1. Sequencing was carried out using memory T cells sorted from blood. CDR3 protein: CASSLQGAETQYF. The CDR3 nucleotides read TGTGCCAGCAGCTTACAGGGGGCTGAGACCCAGTACTTC.